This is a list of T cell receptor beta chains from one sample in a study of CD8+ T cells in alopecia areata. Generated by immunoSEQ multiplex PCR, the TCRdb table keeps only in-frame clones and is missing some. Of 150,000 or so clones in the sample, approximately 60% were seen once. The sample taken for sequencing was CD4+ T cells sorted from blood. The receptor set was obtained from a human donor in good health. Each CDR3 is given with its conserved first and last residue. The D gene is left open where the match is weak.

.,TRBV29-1,CSVIQGSPYEQYF
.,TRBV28,CASSLLVPGNTIYF
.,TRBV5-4,CASSLRGTQPQHF
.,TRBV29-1,CSVYFMIAVSSYNEQFF
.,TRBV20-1,CQTSYGYTF
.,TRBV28,CASSPRIGTEAFF
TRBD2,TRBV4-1,CASSHPREGPLGTQYF
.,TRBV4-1,CASSQPGRRSYNEQFF
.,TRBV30,CAWSPTPVNTEAFF
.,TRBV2,CASSREGVGYTF
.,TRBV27,CASTLLGAGANVLTF
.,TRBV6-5,CASGELSNEQFF
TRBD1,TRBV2,CASSWIGTGLQPQHF
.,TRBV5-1,CASIRGAEAFF
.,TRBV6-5,CASRLDSQRTQYF
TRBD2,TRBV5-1,CASSSGLAQETQYF
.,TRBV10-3,CAIRGGNTDTQYF
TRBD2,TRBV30,CAWSETSATQYF
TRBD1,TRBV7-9,CASSLGQGVFF
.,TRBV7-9,CASSFLLPAPYEQYF
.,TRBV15,CATSRDWHEAFF
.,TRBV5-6,CASSLKNRISGNTIYF
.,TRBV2,CASRVHDTEAFF
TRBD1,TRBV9,CASSVADRGQGYNEQFF
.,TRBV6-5,CASKKGSGELFF
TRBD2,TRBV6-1,CASCRTSGINEQFF
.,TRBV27,CASSALGGGRTEAFF
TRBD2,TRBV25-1,CASDRGEGQETQYF
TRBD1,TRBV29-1,CSVHGQGSFEQYF
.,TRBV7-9,CASSLGVSANTGELFF
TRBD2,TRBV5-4,CASSLMTSGRSGRRDTQYF
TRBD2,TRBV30,CACCSSGSYEQFF